A selection of T cell receptor beta chains follows, all from one sample in a study of T-cell memory formation after mild COVID-19. MiXCR was run by TCRdb on the 5' RACE reads, yielding one entry per CDR3 protein. The sample contains 120,000 to 150,000 distinct CDR3 sequences, 11% to 15% of which appear only once. Sample: PBMCs or a T cell subset sorted from them (not recorded which). These receptors were taken from an adult woman who had mild COVID-19 (a few samples of this study predate the infection). Cell type and time point are not known. The CDR3 runs from the conserved cysteine through the conserved F or W. A D gene is named only where the DNA matches it firmly. Clone size is shown for a subset of rows, as once, few, many or a class of expanded clone.

>NA|TRBJ1-3|TRBV4-3|16|few
CASSQDLGSSGNTIYF
TGCGCCAGCAGCCAAGATCTGGGCAGCTCTGGAAACACCATATATTTT
>NA|TRBJ2-7|TRBV4-1|14|few
CASSQGNGLYEQYF
TGCGCCAGCAGCCAAGGGAACGGACTCTACGAGCAGTACTTC
>TRBD1|TRBJ2-1|TRBV15|15|NA
CATFDRDRVYNEQFF
TGTGCCACCTTTGACCGGGACAGAGTTTACAATGAGCAGTTCTTC
>NA|TRBJ2-1|TRBV6-2/TRBV6-3|15|NA
CASDGLAGGYNEQFF
TGTGCCAGCGACGGTCTCGCGGGCGGATACAATGAGCAGTTCTTC
>TRBD1|TRBJ1-5|TRBV27|14|NA
CASSHDRARQPQHF
TGTGCCAGCAGTCATGACAGGGCCCGCCAGCCCCAGCATTTT
>NA|TRBJ2-7|TRBV7-9|16|NA
CASSLSERGGSYEQYF
TGTGCCAGCAGCTTAAGCGAAAGGGGCGGCTCCTACGAGCAGTACTTC
>NA|TRBJ2-1|TRBV25-1|14|NA
CASSSRVGYNEQFF
TGTGCCAGCAGTAGCAGGGTAGGGTACAATGAGCAGTTCTTC
>TRBD1|TRBJ1-2|TRBV23-1|19|few
CASSQHSGQGYLSNYGYTF
TGCGCCAGCAGTCAACACTCCGGACAGGGATATTTATCTAACTATGGCTACACCTTC
>NA|TRBJ2-7|TRBV7-3|14|few
CASSPHQGSYEQYF
TGTGCCAGCAGCCCCCATCAGGGTTCCTACGAGCAGTACTTC
>NA|TRBJ2-1|TRBV25-1|15|few
CASSSWREADNEQFF
TGTGCCAGCAGCAGTTGGCGGGAAGCGGACAATGAGCAGTTCTTC
>NA|TRBJ2-5|TRBV12-3/TRBV12-4|17|NA
CASSRFGAGAMGETQYF
TGTGCCAGCAGTCGATTTGGGGCAGGGGCCATGGGAGAGACCCAGTACTTC
>NA|TRBJ2-2|TRBV7-6|16|NA
CASSPPRAGLGGELFF
TGTGCCAGCAGCCCGCCTCGTGCAGGGCTCGGCGGGGAGCTGTTTTTT
>TRBD2|TRBJ2-7|TRBV12-3/TRBV12-4|15|NA
CASSPGSSGTYEQYF
TGTGCCAGCAGTCCGGGGTCTAGCGGAACCTACGAGCAGTACTTC
>NA|TRBJ2-2|TRBV30|13|NA
CAWSVGGYGELFF
TGTGCCTGGAGTGTAGGGGGGTACGGGGAGCTGTTTTTT
>TRBD1|TRBJ2-7|TRBV25-1|15|few
CASSEEGAKSYEQYF
TGTGCCAGCAGTGAAGAGGGGGCTAAATCCTACGAGCAGTACTTC
>NA|TRBJ2-4|TRBV12-3/TRBV12-4|13|NA
CASSFRDRNIQYF
TGTGCCAGCAGTTTCAGGGACCGAAACATTCAGTACTTC
>TRBD1|TRBJ2-3|TRBV24-1|14|few
CATSETGGTDTQYF
TGTGCCACCAGCGAGACAGGGGGCACAGATACGCAGTATTTT
>NA|TRBJ2-7|TRBV7-8|14|many
CASTLTGPSYEQYF
TGTGCCAGCACTCTAACCGGCCCCTCCTACGAGCAGTACTTC
>TRBD2|TRBJ2-1|TRBV29-1|13|many
CSGFGGSYNEQFF
TGCAGCGGATTCGGGGGGTCTTACAATGAGCAGTTCTTC
>TRBD2|TRBJ2-5|TRBV9|16|NA
CASSPRGLAGLETQYF
TGTGCCAGCAGCCCTCGAGGACTAGCGGGACTAGAGACCCAGTACTTC
>TRBD2|TRBJ2-3|TRBV7-6|17|NA
CASSLTRERDIVDTQYF
TGTGCCAGCAGCTTAACCAGGGAGCGGGATATTGTAGATACGCAGTATTTT
>TRBD1|TRBJ2-5|TRBV12-3/TRBV12-4|14|NA
CASSPGTDRGGQYF
TGTGCCAGCAGCCCAGGGACAGACCGAGGGGGCCAGTACTTC
>NA|TRBJ2-6|TRBV20-1|15|few
CSARVGGAGANVLTF
TGCAGTGCTAGAGTGGGAGGAGCTGGGGCCAACGTCCTGACTTTC
>TRBD2|TRBJ2-3|TRBV15|13|NA
CATQPRTSGVLGF
TGTGCCACCCAACCCCGGACTAGCGGGGTCCTGGGGTTT
>TRBD1|TRBJ2-3|TRBV18|15|few
CASPGQGVSTDTQYF
TGTGCCAGCCCCGGACAGGGGGTGAGCACAGATACGCAGTATTTT
>TRBD1|TRBJ2-7|TRBV9|15|NA
CASSVGDRVIHEQYF
TGTGCCAGCAGCGTAGGGGACAGGGTAATCCACGAGCAGTACTTC
>NA|TRBJ2-2|TRBV29-1|11|few
CSVDGSGELFF
TGCAGCGTTGACGGGAGCGGGGAGCTGTTTTTT